The clone carrying this TCR beta chain came up many times. The data stem from a study of early T cells in non-severe SARS-CoV-2 infection. Study as a whole: The sequenced material was bulk RNA from unsorted whole blood, and its chains were unpaired.

Individual cDNA molecules carried attached unique molecular identifiers. TCRdb itself ran the 5' RACE reads through MiXCR, one entry per CDR3 protein. The sample includes fewer than 50,000 distinct CDR3 sequences, over 3% of them seen just once. CDR1 is ENHRY and CDR2 is SYGVKD in the germline V gene. This CDR3 region has 13 residues. V shed 10 bases and J shed 3 bases, with 16 bases lying between them. This chain connects TRBV10-3 to TRBJ2-7, with D unclear. Sequenced material: whole blood. The receptor comes from an adult who was a healthcare worker with PCR-confirmed SARS-CoV-2 infection or an uninfected control (not recorded which). Written as DNA, the CDR3 is TGTGCCACCGGTCCGCGCCAAGACTACGAGCAGTACTTC. Its protein is CATGPRQDYEQYF.